This TCR beta chain is from a study of PD-1 blockade in classical Hodgkin lymphoma. Whole-study findings and limits: Similar baseline diversity was found in complete responders and newly diagnosed patients. Newly diagnosed patients were reported to start with lower TCR diversity than healthy donors. Compared with baseline, CD4+ but not CD8+ TCR diversity had risen significantly by C4D1.

All the patients suffered relapse after autologous stem cell transplantation, and brentuximab vedotin exposure differed. The authors enriched CD8+ T cells from thawed PBMCs via magnetic negative selection. Sequenced by immunoSEQ multiplex PCR; TCRdb stores in-frame clones only, minus some. The sample holds about 27,000 clones; 88% are singletons and the top ten take around 6.7%. The CDR3 extends over 15 amino acids. Trimming removed 5 bases from V and 6 bases from J; junction bases left unmatched: 6. CDR1 is MNHEY and CDR2 is SMNVEV in the germline V gene (reference sequence). With regard to this clone: The antigen remains unidentified.

This chain links TRBV27 with TRBJ2-7; 14 bases match TRBD2. The material was CD8+ T cells from blood, obtained at baseline. This sequence was found in a human donor with classical Hodgkin lymphoma. The CDR3 coding sequence is TGTGCCAGCAGTCGCAGACTAGCGGGAGGGGCCGAGCAGTACTTC. Its translation: CASSRRLAGGAEQYF.